The clone carrying this T cell receptor (beta chain) occurred a few times. The V end lost 7 bases, the J end lost 5 bases, and 15 bases lay between the germline ends. Germline V lookup: CDR1 ENHRY, CDR2 SYGVKD. This CDR3 has 13 amino acids. These data are taken from a study of T cells in Graves' hyperthyroidism and ophthalmopathy. RNA transcripts gave rise to amplified TCR beta CDR3 regions. HTBI primers were used for first-round RT-PCR of the TCR CDR3. TCRdb re-analysed the multiplex PCR reads in MiXCR, keeping a single row per CDR3 protein. The top ten clones hold over 7.5% of a sample with over 650,000 distinct CDR3 sequences, 16% of them seen once. Stable Graves' hyperthyroidism denoted no ophthalmopathy progression over 18 months. Diagnoses rested on clinical symptoms, serum thyroxine and TRAb, thyroid ultrasound and orbital computed tomography. Around 10 ml fresh peripheral blood yielded the PBMCs.

The sequence was collected from a man aged 18 to 29 with Graves' hyperthyroidism. The sequencing input was blood. The rearrangement links TRBV10-3 to TRBJ2-7; D possibly corresponds to TRBD2 (5 bases). The CDR3 sequence is CAINPSSSDEQYF. As DNA, the CDR3 is TGTGCCATCAACCCTAGCTCCTCTGACGAGCAGTACTTC.